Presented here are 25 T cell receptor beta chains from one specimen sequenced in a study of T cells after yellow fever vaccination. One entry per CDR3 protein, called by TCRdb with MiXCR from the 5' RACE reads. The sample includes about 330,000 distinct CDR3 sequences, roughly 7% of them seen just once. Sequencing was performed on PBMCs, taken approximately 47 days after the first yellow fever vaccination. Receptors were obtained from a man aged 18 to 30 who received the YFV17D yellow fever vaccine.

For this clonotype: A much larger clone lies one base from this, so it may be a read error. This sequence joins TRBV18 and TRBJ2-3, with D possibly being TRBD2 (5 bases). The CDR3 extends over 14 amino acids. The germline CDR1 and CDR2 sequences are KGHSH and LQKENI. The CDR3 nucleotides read TGTGCCAGCTCACCAGCAGCCTGGGGAGATACGCCGTATTTT. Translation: CASSPAAWGDTPYF.

The CDR3 bases are TGTGCCAGCAGTTACTCGAGGTCCGGGGAGCTGTTTTTT. Protein product: CASSYSRSGELFF. This chain uses TRBV6-5 with TRBJ2-2; D gene uncertain. This CDR3 comprises 13 residues. Per germline, CDR1 MNHEY and CDR2 SVGAGI. V was clipped by 0 bases and J by 6 bases, with 5 bases between them.

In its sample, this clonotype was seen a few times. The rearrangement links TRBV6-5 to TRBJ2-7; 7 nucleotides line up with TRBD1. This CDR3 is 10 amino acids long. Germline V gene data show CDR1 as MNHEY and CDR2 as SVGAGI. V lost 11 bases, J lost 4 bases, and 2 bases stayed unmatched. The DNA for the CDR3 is TGTGCCCAACAGGGGTACGAGCAGTACGTC. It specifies CAQQGYEQYV.

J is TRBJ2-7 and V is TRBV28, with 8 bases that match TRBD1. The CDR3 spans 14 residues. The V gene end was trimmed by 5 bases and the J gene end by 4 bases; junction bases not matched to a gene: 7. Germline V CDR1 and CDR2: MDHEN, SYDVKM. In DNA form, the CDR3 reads TGTGCCAGCAGTATGGACAGGGAAATTTACGAGCAGTACGTC. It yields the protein CASSMDREIYEQYV.

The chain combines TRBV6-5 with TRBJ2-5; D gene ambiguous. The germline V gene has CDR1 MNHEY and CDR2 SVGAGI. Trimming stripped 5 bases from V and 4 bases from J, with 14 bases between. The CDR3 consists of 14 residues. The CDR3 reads CASSRSSARETQYF. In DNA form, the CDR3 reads TGTGCCAGCAGTAGGAGTTCCGCTCGAGAGACCCAGTACTTC.

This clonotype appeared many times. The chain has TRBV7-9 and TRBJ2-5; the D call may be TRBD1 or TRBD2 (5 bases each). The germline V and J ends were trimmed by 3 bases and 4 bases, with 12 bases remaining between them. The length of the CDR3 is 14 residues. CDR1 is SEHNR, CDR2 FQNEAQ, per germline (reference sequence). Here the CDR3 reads CASSFGTGGETQYF. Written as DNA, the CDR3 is TGTGCCAGCAGCTTCGGGACCGGCGGAGAGACCCAGTACTTC. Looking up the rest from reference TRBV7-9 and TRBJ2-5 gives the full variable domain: DTGVSQNPRHKITKRGQNVTFRCDPISEHNRLYWYRQTLGQGPEFLTYFQNEAQLEKSRLLSDRFSAERPKGSFSTLEIQRTEQGDSAMYLCASSFGTGGETQYFGPGTRLLVL.

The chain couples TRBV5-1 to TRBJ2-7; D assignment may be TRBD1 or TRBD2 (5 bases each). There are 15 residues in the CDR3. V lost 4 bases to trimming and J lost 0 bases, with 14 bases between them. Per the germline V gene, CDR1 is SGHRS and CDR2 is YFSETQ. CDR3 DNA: TGCGCCAGCAGCCAGGCTGGGGGTTTCTCCTACGAGCAGTACTTC. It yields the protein CASSQAGGFSYEQYF.

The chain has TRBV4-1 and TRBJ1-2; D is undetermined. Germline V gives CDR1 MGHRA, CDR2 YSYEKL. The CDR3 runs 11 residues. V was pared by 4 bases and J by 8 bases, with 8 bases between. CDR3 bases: TGCGCCAGCAGCCGTGCCGGGGGCTACACCTTC. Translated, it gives CASSRAGGYTF.

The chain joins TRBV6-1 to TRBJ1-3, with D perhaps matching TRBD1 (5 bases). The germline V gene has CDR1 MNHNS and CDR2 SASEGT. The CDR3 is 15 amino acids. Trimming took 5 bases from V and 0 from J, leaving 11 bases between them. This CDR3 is CASSPTGRSGNTIYF. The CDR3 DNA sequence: TGTGCCAGCAGTCCTACAGGACGCTCTGGAAACACCATATATTTT.

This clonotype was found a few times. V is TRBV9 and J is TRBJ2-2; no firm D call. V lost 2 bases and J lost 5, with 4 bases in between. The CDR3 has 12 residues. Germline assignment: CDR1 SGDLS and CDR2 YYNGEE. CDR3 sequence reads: CASSVETGELFF. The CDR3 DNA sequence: TGTGCCAGCAGCGTTGAAACCGGGGAGCTGTTTTTT. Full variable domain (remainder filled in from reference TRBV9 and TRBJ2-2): DSGVTQTPKHLITATGQRVTLRCSPRSGDLSVYWYQQSLDQGLQFLIQYYNGEERAKGNILERFSAQQFPDLHSELNLSSLELGDSALYFCASSVETGELFFGEGSRLTVL.

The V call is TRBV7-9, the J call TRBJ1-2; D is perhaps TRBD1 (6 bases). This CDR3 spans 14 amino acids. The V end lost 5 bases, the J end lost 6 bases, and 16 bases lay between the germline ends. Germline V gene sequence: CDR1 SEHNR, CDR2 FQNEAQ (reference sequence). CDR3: CASSQPGQINGYTF. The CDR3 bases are TGTGCCAGCAGCCAACCGGGACAAATAAATGGCTACACCTTC.

The CDR3 loop is CASSQVRAGANVLTF. CDR3 sequence (DNA): TGCGCCAGCAGCCAAGTTCGGGCTGGGGCCAACGTCCTGACTTTC. This chain uses TRBV4-3 with TRBJ2-6; D is ambiguous. V was clipped by 1 base and J by 2 bases, with 6 bases between them. Germline V gene data show CDR1 as LGHNA and CDR2 as YSLEER. This CDR3 is 15 amino acids long.

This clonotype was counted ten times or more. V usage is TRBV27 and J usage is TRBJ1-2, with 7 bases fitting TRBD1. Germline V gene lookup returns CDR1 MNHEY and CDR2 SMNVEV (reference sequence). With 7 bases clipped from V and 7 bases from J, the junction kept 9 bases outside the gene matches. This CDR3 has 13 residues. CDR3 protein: CASKPGGAFGYTF. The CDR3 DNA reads TGTGCCAGCAAACCAGGGGGTGCTTTTGGCTACACCTTC.

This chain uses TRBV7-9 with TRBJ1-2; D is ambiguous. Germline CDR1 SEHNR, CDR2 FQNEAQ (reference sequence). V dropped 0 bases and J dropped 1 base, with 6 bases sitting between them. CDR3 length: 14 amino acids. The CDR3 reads CASSLAGNNYGYTF. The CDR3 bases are TGTGCCAGCAGCTTAGCCGGAAATAACTATGGCTACACCTTC. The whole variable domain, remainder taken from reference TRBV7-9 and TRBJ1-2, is DTGVSQNPRHKITKRGQNVTFRCDPISEHNRLYWYRQTLGQGPEFLTYFQNEAQLEKSRLLSDRFSAERPKGSFSTLEIQRTEQGDSAMYLCASSLAGNNYGYTFGSGTRLTVV.

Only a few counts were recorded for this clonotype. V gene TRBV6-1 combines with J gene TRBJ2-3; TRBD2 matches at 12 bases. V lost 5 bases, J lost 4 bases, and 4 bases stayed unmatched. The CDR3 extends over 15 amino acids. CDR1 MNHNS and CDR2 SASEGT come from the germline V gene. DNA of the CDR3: TGTGCCAGCAGTAAGCTAGCGGGGGGGTCAGATACGCAGTATTTT. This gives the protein CASSKLAGGSDTQYF.

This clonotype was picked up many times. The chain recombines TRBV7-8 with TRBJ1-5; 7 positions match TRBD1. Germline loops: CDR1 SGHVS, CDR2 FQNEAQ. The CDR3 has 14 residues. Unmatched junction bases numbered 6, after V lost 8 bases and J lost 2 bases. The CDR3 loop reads CASEIGQGNQPQHF. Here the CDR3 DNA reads TGTGCCAGCGAAATTGGACAGGGCAATCAGCCCCAGCATTTT. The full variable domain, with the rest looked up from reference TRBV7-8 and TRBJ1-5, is GAGVSQSPRYKVAKRGQDVALRCDPISGHVSLFWYQQALGQGPEFLTYFQNEAQLDKSGLPSDRFFAERPEGSVSTLKIQRTQQEDSAVYLCASEIGQGNQPQHFGDGTRLSIL.

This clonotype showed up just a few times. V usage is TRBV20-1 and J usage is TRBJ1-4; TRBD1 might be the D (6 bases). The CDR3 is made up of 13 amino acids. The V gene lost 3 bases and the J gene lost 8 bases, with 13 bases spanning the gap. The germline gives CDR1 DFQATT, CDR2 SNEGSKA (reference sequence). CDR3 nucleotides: TGCAGTGCTAGTAGGACAGATGGCGAAAAACTGTTTTTT. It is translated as CSASRTDGEKLFF.

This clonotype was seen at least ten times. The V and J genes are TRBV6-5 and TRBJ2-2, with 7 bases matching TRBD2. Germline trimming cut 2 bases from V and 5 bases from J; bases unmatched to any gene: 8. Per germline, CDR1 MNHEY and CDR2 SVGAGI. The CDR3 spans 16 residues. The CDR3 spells CASSYGAGVETGELFF. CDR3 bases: TGTGCCAGCAGTTACGGTGCGGGGGTAGAGACCGGGGAGCTGTTTTTT.

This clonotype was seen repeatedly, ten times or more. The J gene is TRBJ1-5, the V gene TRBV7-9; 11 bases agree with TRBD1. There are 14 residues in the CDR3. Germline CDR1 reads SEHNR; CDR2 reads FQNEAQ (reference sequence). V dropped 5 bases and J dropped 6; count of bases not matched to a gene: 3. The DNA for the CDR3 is TGTGCCAGCAGCCCAGGGACAGGGGGTCAGCCCCAGCATTTT. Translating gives CASSPGTGGQPQHF.

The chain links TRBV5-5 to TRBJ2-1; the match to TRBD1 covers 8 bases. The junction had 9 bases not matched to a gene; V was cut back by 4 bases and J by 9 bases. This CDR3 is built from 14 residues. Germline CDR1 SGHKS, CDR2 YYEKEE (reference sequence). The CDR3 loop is CASSPRDRRPEQFF. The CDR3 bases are TGTGCCAGCAGCCCGCGGGACAGGAGACCTGAGCAGTTCTTC.

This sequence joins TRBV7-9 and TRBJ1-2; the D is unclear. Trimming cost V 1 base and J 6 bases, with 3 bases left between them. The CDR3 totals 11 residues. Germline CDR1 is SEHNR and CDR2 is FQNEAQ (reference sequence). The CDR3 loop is CASSLENGYTF. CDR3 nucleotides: TGTGCCAGCAGCTTAGAAAATGGCTACACCTTC.

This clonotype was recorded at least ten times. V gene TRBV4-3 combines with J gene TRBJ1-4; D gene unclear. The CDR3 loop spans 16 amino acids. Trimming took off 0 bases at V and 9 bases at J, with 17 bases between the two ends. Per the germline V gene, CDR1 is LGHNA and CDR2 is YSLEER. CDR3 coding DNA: TGCGCCAGCAGCCAAGATGCACCCTACAGTGGTCAAAAACTGTTTTTT. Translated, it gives CASSQDAPYSGQKLFF.

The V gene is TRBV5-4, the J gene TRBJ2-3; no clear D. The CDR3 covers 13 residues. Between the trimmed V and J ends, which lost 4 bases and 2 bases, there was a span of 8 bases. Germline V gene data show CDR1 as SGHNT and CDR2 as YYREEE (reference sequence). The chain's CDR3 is CASSLTNTDTQYF. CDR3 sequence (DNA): TGTGCCAGCAGCCTAACAAACACAGATACGCAGTATTTT.

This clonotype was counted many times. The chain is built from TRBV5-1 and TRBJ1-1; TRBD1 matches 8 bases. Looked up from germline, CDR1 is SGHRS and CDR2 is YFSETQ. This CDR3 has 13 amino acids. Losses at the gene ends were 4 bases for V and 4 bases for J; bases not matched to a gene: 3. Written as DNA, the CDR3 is TGCGCCAGCAGCGTAACAGGGGGCACTGAAGCTTTCTTT. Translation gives CASSVTGGTEAFF.

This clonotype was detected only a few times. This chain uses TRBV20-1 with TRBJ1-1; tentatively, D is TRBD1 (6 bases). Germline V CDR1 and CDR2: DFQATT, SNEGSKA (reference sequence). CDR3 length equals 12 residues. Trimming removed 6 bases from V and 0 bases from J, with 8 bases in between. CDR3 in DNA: TGCAGTGCCGGACAGATGAACACTGAAGCTTTCTTT. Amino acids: CSAGQMNTEAFF.